A single T cell receptor (beta chain) is shown here with its context. Its antigen is as yet unknown. This sample is part of a study of shared clonotypes between healthy human individuals. Overall study findings and caveats: In a few donors, about 5% of naive CD4 clonotypes appeared in common.

The CDR3 has 15 amino acids. Germline lookup yields CDR1 SEHNR and CDR2 FQNEAQ (reference sequence). J was trimmed by 2 bases and V by 5 bases; bases with no gene match: 7. TCRdb's table, derived via immunoSEQ multiplex PCR, lists solely in-frame clones and lacks some. The repertoire has around 2.5 million clones, over 85% of them found once; the top ten carry 0.35% to 0.45%. Specimen: naive CD4+ T cells from PBMCs. The subset was: CD45RA+ positively selected. The receptor was isolated from a man between 18 and 29 years old in good health. Some clones in this sample may be carry-over from other donors' samples. The V gene is TRBV7-9, the J gene TRBJ1-1; TRBD1 matches at 8 bases. The CDR3 here is CASSEPGQVNTEAFF. The DNA of the CDR3 is TGTGCCAGCAGCGAACCGGGACAGGTAAACACTGAAGCTTTCTTT.